The 20 T cell receptor beta chains listed next were all sequenced from one sample in a study of CD8 T cells in Susac syndrome (dated by TCRdb to about 2019). The method behind the library was the immunoSEQ multiplex PCR assay. RNA was extracted using the RNeasy kit, and roughly 0.45 to 1 microgram was reverse transcribed with random hexamers. TCRdb trimmed public reads at Q25 via fastp, called clones via MiXCR and kept in-frame beta chains. All rows with the same CDR3 protein become a single entry with the most common DNA and genes. Present in this sample are approximately 150,000 distinct CDR3 sequences, approximately 94% of which were seen just once. Jointly, the top ten make up almost 0.095% of the sample. The sample consisted of CD4+ T cells from PBMCs. All receptors come from a human donor with multiple sclerosis.

Comment on this clonotype: At one boundary the junction diverges from the germline segment, which might be a read error. In DNA form, the CDR3 reads TGTGCCAGCAGTCGAGAAACGGATACGCAGTTTTTT. It codes for CASSRETDTQFF. The genes are TRBV3-1 and TRBJ2-3; D unresolved. Germline V CDR1 and CDR2: LGHDT, YNNKEL (reference sequence). The CDR3 has 12 residues.

The chain joins TRBV7-9 to TRBJ1-1; tentatively, D is TRBD1 (6 bases). Trimming pared 5 bases from V and 0 bases from J, leaving 13 bases between. Germline loops: CDR1 SEHNR, CDR2 FQNEAQ (reference sequence). CDR3 size: 15 residues. The CDR3 nucleotides read TGTGCCAGCAGCCCCGACAGGTCCATGAACACTGAAGCTTTCTTT. Amino acid sequence: CASSPDRSMNTEAFF.

Comments on this clonotype: A junction boundary mismatches the germline segment, possibly from a read error. V gene TRBV30 combines with J gene TRBJ1-5; D not resolved. CDR3 length equals 13 residues. CDR1 GTSNPN and CDR2 SVGIG come from the germline V gene (reference sequence). The CDR3 bases are TGTGCTTGGACGGGCCCCTCCGGTCAGCCCCAGCATTTT. The encoded protein is CAWTGPSGQPQHF.

The CDR3 spells CASSLDAGGETQYF. CDR3 in DNA: TGCGCCAGCAGCTTGGATGCGGGAGGAGAGACCCAGTACTTC. The chain combines TRBV5-1 with TRBJ2-5; 8 nucleotides line up with TRBD2. The germline CDR1 and CDR2 sequences are SGHRS and YFSETQ. CDR3 length equals 14 residues. V was clipped by 0 bases and J by 4 bases; unmatched bases: 2.

The chain combines TRBV24-1 with TRBJ2-6, with no clear D. The ends were cut back, 4 bases at V and 0 bases at J, with 3 bases in the middle. The CDR3 contains 14 residues. Germline CDR1 KGHDR, CDR2 SFDVKD. The CDR3 bases are TGTGCCACCAGTGAGAGCTCTGGGGCCAACGTCCTGACTTTC. It translates to CATSESSGANVLTF.

This chain uses TRBV4-1 with TRBJ2-1, with D unclear. This CDR3 region has 18 residues. From germline, CDR1 is MGHRA and CDR2 YSYEKL. The V end was cut by 0 bases, the J end by 7 bases, with 22 bases between. CDR3 region: CASSQDLRGFPFGNEQFF. Written as DNA, the CDR3 is TGCGCCAGCAGCCAAGATCTTCGTGGGTTCCCCTTTGGGAATGAGCAGTTCTTC.

This clonotype has more than one count but fewer than ten. The chain recombines TRBV7-6 with TRBJ2-5, with D unresolved. CDR3 length equals 11 residues. CDR1 is SGHVS, CDR2 FNYEAQ, per germline. Trimming removed 5 bases from V and 4 bases from J, with 5 bases in between. CDR3: CASSQSETQYF. CDR3 nucleotide sequence: TGTGCCAGCAGCCAGTCAGAGACCCAGTACTTC.

The chain employs TRBV7-2 and TRBJ2-1; 12 bases fit TRBD1. Germline CDR1 reads SGHTA; CDR2 reads FQGNSA. J was trimmed by 9 bases and V by 5 bases; bases with no gene match: 8. The CDR3 sequence is 15 residues long. This CDR3 reads CASSRPGQGAREQFF. Written as DNA, the CDR3 is TGTGCCAGCAGCCGTCCGGGACAGGGGGCGCGTGAGCAGTTCTTC.

V gene TRBV2 combines with J gene TRBJ1-2; D gene ambiguous. There are 13 residues in the CDR3. V was clipped by 4 bases and J by 3 bases, with 9 bases between them. Germline CDR1 SNHLY, CDR2 FYNNEI. CDR3 nucleotides: TGTGCCAGCAGTGGCTACACGCACTATGGCTACACCTTC. This codes for CASSGYTHYGYTF.

The J gene is TRBJ1-4, the V gene TRBV7-8; perhaps TRBD1 as D (6 bases). Germline lookup yields CDR1 SGHVS and CDR2 FQNEAQ. Trimming removed 2 bases from V and 8 bases from J, with 12 bases in between. This CDR3 is built from 14 residues. CDR3 sequence (DNA): TGTGCCAGCAGCTTACAATCAGGGGAAGAAAAACTGTTTTTT. Translated: CASSLQSGEEKLFF.

V is TRBV10-3 and J is TRBJ1-1; a weak D match, TRBD1 (5 bases). Germline CDR1 reads ENHRY; CDR2 reads SYGVKD. The V gene lost 6 bases and the J gene lost 2 bases, with 13 bases spanning the gap. The CDR3 is 14 amino acids. CDR3 region: CAIRDNKANTEAFF. Written as DNA, the CDR3 is TGTGCCATCAGGGACAATAAAGCCAACACTGAAGCTTTCTTT.

The CDR3 sequence: CASGAQGNTEAFF. The CDR3 DNA reads TGTGCCAGTGGAGCGCAGGGGAACACTGAAGCTTTCTTT. The chain recombines TRBV6-5 with TRBJ1-1; tentatively, D is TRBD1 (5 bases). Trimming left V 9 bases short and J 1 base short, with 12 bases between. Germline V CDR1 and CDR2: MNHEY, SVGAGI. The CDR3 is made up of 13 amino acids.

This rearrangement joins TRBV4-3 to TRBJ2-7; D not certain. Trimming took 0 bases from V and 3 from J, leaving 12 bases between them. The length of the CDR3 is 15 residues. Germline V gene sequence: CDR1 LGHNA, CDR2 YSLEER. CDR3 bases: TGCGCCAGCAGCCAAGATAGAAACAGAAACTACGAGCAGTACTTC. It codes for CASSQDRNRNYEQYF.

The rearrangement joins TRBV3-1 to TRBJ1-2; D is unclear. Germline-derived CDR1 and CDR2 are LGHDT and YNNKEL (reference sequence). CDR3 length equals 12 residues. Trimming shortened V by 3 bases and J by 9 bases, and 11 bases separated the two germline ends. In DNA, the CDR3 is TGTGCCAGCAGCCACCCTAAGGGTAGCTACACCTTC. Protein sequence: CASSHPKGSYTF.

This chain uses TRBV10-3 with TRBJ2-1; 14 nucleotides line up with TRBD2. CDR3 size: 15 residues. Germline loops: CDR1 ENHRY, CDR2 SYGVKD. Trimming removed 4 bases from V and 7 bases from J; junction bases left unmatched: 3. The CDR3 region is CAISVGTSGRNEQFF. Written as DNA, the CDR3 is TGTGCCATCAGTGTCGGGACTAGCGGGAGAAATGAGCAGTTCTTC.

The chain links TRBV29-1 to TRBJ2-7; 7 bases agree with TRBD1. The ends lost 1 base at V and 1 base at J; junction bases unmatched: 7. Germline V gene sequence: CDR1 SQVTM, CDR2 ANQGSEA. The CDR3 is 15 residues long. The DNA for the CDR3 is TGCAGCGTTGAAGTAAGGGGGCGGTTTTCCTACGAGCAGTACTTC. Protein sequence: CSVEVRGRFSYEQYF.

The V and J genes are TRBV30 and TRBJ1-1, with a weak D call TRBD1 (6 bases). The germline V gene encodes CDR1 GTSNPN and CDR2 SVGIG (reference sequence). Trimming stripped 0 bases from V and 5 bases from J, with 13 bases between. The CDR3 has 14 residues. The CDR3 bases are TGTGCCTGGAGTGTACAGGGAGTTAGAACTGAAGCTTTCTTT. Translating gives CAWSVQGVRTEAFF.

The chain links TRBV5-1 to TRBJ1-4; 9 positions agree with TRBD1. Germline CDR1 SGHRS, CDR2 YFSETQ. The CDR3 is made up of 14 amino acids. With 3 bases clipped from V and 4 bases from J, the junction kept 1 base outside the gene matches. This CDR3 reads CASSSGQGNEKLFF. In nucleotides, the CDR3 is TGCGCCAGCAGCTCGGGACAGGGTAATGAAAAACTGTTTTTT.

CDR3 nucleotide sequence: TGTGCCAGCAGCGGACTCACAGGGGGAGGGGATACGCAGTATTTT. Translation gives CASSGLTGGGDTQYF. The gene calls are TRBV9 and TRBJ2-3, with D perhaps matching TRBD1 (8 bases). The CDR3 totals 15 residues. The V gene lost 3 bases and the J gene lost 6 bases, with 17 bases spanning the gap. In germline, CDR1 is SGDLS, CDR2 YYNGEE.

The chain joins TRBV6-2 or TRBV6-3 to TRBJ1-5; D remains ambiguous. V shed 0 bases and J shed 7 bases, with 4 bases lying between them. This CDR3 contains 12 residues. Germline assignment: CDR1 MNHEY and CDR2 SVGEGT. CDR3 DNA sequence: TGTGCCAGCAGTTACTCGGGGCAGCCCCAGCATTTT. Its protein is CASSYSGQPQHF.